This T cell receptor beta chain was recovered during a study of blood T cell repertoires in COVID-19. Under the authors' procedure: Nucleated cell number was recorded as an estimate derived from reference gene primer amplification. Here immunoSEQ multiplex PCR was the method, and the copy in TCRdb shows in-frame clones only, minus some. That table supplies the V and J calls and clone size; D and trimming were determined from the DNA. The sample has some 250,000 clones, around 93% seen once. Germline V gives CDR1 SGHVS, CDR2 FQNEAQ. J lost 6 bases, V lost 5 bases, and 12 bases had no gene match. CDR3 length: 15 amino acids.

V usage is TRBV7-8 and J usage is TRBJ2-7; 8 nucleotides match TRBD2. Source material: PBMCs or T cells enriched from blood (not recorded which). The receptor comes from a human donor in a cohort exposed to, infected with or recovered from COVID-19 (not recorded which). The donor label of this sample is uncertain. The CDR3 region is CASSLNSGTRGEQYF. The CDR3 nucleotides are TGTGCCAGCAGCCTCAACTCCGGGACTAGGGGCGAGCAGTACTTC.